This T cell receptor (beta chain) stems from a study of blood T cell repertoires in COVID-19. Profiled with immunoSEQ multiplex PCR; TCRdb holds only in-frame clones, not every one. The sample lists about 250,000 clones, roughly 85% occurring once. V dropped 4 bases and J dropped 0 bases, with 12 bases sitting between them. This CDR3 comprises 16 residues. In germline, CDR1 is MNHNS, CDR2 SASEGT. This receptor was identified in a man in his late teens or twenties with active or convalescent COVID-19. This chain links TRBV6-1 with TRBJ1-4; the D is unclear. The sequencing sample was made of peripheral blood. The CDR3 nucleotides are TGTGCCAGCAGTGGATATCAGAGGACAACTAATGAAAAACTGTTTTTT. Protein: CASSGYQRTTNEKLFF.